The T cell receptor beta chain under discussion was sequenced for a study of T cell responses to AZD1222 COVID-19 vaccine. Regarding the study as a whole: Possibly, clonal diversity was underestimated; donors were largely white British and included more females.

Germline V lookup: CDR1 MDHEN, CDR2 SYDVKM. With 10 bases clipped from V and 3 bases from J, the junction kept 6 bases outside the gene matches. The CDR3 runs 12 residues. Comments on this clone: The antigen is not known.

The protocol was immunoSEQ multiplex PCR, while the TCRdb copy is restricted to in-frame clones and leaves out a portion. The sample yields about 120,000 clones, approximately 90% seen once. This receptor was taken from an adult in good health. The sample in question was peripheral blood, obtained on day 0 of AZD1222 vaccination. The chain couples TRBV28 to TRBJ2-7; 7 bases agree with TRBD1. CDR3 in amino acids: CAIHRGSYEQYF. The CDR3 DNA is TGTGCCATTCACAGGGGAAGCTACGAGCAGTACTTC.